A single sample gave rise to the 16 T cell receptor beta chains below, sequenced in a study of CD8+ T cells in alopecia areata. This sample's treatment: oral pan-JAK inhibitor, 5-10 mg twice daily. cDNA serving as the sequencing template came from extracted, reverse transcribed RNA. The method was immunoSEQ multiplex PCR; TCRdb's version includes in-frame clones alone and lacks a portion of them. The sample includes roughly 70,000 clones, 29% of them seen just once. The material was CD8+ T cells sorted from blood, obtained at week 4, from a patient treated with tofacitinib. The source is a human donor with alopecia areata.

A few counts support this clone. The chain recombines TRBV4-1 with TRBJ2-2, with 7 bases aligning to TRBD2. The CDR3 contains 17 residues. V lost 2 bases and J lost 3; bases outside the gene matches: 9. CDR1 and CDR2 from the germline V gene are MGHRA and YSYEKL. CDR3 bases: TGCGCCAGCAGCCAACGAGCCTTCGGGGGGTACACCGGGGAGCTGTTTTTT. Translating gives CASSQRAFGGYTGELFF.

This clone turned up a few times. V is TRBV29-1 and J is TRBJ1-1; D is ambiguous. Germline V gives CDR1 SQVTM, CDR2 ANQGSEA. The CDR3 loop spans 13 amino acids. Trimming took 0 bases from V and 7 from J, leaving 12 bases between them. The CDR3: CSVEDFSTNEAFF. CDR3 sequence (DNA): TGCAGCGTTGAAGATTTCAGTACAAATGAAGCTTTCTTT.

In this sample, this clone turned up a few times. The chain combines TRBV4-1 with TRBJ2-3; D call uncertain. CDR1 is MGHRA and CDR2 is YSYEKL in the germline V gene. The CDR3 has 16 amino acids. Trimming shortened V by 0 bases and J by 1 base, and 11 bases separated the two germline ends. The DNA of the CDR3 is TGCGCCAGCAGCCAAGATGGGTTGATTCGCACAGATACGCAGTATTTT. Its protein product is CASSQDGLIRTDTQYF.

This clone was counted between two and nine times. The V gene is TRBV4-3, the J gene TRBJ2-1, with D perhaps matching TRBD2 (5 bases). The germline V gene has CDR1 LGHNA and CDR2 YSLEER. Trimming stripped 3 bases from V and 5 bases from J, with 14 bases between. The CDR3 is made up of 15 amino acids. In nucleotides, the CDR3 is TGCGCCAGCAGCCAGGGAGACCATAGGGACAATGAGCAGTTCTTC. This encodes CASSQGDHRDNEQFF.

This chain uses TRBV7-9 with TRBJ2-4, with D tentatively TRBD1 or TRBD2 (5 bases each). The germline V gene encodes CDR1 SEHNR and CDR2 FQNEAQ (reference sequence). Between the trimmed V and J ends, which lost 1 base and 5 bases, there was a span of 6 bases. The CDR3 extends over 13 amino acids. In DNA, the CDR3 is TGTGCCAGCAGCTTAGTGGGGGAAAACATTCAGTACTTC. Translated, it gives CASSLVGENIQYF.

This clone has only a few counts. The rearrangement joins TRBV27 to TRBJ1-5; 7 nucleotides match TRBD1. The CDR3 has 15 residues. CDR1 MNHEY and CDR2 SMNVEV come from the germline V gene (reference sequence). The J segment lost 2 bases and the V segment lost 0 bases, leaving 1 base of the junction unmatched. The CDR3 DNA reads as TGTGCCAGCAGTTTATCAGGGGGCGGCAATCAGCCCCAGCATTTT. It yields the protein CASSLSGGGNQPQHF.

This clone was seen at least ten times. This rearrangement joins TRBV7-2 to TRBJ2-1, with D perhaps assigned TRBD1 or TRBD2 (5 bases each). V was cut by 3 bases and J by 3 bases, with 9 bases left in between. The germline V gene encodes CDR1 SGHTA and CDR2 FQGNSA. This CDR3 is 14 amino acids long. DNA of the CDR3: TGTGCCAGCAGCTTCTGGGGGAGCTACAATGAGCAGTTCTTC. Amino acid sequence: CASSFWGSYNEQFF.

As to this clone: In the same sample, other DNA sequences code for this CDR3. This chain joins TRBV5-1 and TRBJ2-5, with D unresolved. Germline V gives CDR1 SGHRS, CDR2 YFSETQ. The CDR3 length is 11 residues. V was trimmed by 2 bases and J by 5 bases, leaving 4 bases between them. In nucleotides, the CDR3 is TGCGCCAGCAGCTTTCAGGAGACCCAGTACTTC. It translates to CASSFQETQYF.

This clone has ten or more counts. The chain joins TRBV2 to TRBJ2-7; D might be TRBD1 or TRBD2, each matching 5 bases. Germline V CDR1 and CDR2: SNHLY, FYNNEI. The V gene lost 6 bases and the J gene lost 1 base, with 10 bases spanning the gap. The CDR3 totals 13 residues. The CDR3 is CASSEGWSYEQYF. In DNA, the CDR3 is TGTGCCAGCAGCGAGGGGTGGTCCTACGAGCAGTACTTC. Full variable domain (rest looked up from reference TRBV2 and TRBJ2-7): EPEVTQTPSHQVTQMGQEVILRCVPISNHLYFYWYRQILGQKVEFLVSFYNNEISEKSEIFDDQFSVERPDGSNFTLKIRSTKLEDSAMYFCASSEGWSYEQYFGPGTRLTVT.

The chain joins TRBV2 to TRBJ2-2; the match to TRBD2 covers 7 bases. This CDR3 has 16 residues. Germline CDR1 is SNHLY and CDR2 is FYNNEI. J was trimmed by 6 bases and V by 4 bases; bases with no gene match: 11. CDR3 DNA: TGTGCCAGCAGTGTTGCGTTTGCGGGAGATGCCGGGGAGCTGTTTTTT. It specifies CASSVAFAGDAGELFF.

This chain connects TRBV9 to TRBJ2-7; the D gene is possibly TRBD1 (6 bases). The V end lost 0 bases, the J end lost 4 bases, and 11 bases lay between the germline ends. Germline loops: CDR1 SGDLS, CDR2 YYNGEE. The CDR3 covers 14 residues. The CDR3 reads CASSVDGDKYEQYF. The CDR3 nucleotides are TGTGCCAGCAGCGTAGATGGGGACAAATACGAGCAGTACTTC.

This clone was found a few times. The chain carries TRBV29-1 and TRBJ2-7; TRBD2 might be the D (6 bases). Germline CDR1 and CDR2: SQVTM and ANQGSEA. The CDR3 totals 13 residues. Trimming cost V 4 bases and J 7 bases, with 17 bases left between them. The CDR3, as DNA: TGCAGCGTTGTGTGGCGGGATCTATATGAGCAGTACTTC. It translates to CSVVWRDLYEQYF.

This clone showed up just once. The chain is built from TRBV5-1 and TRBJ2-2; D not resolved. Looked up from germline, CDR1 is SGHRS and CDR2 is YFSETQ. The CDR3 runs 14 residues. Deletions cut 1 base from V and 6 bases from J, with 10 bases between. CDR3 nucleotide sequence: TGCGCCAGCAGCTTGCCTAGTTCCGCCGGGGAGCTGTTTTTT. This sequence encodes CASSLPSSAGELFF.

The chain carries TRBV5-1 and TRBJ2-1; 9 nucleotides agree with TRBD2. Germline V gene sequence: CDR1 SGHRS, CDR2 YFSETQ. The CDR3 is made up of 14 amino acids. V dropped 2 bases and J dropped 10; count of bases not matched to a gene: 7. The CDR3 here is CASSFAGGPLEQFF. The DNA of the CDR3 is TGCGCCAGCAGCTTCGCGGGAGGGCCCTTGGAGCAGTTCTTC.

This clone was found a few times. As DNA, the CDR3 is TGCAGCGTTGCCAGTAATGAAAAACTGTTTTTT. Translating gives CSVASNEKLFF. The chain joins TRBV29-1 to TRBJ1-4; unclear D gene. V was cut by 4 bases and J by 4 bases, with 4 bases left in between. This CDR3 has 11 residues. Germline CDR1 reads SQVTM; CDR2 reads ANQGSEA.

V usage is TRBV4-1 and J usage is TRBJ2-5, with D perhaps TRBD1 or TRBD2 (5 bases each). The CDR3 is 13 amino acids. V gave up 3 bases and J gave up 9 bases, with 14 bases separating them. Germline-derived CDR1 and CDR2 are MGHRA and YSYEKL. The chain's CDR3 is CASSQTRGGPQYF. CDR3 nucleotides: TGCGCCAGCAGCCAGACACGGGGCGGGCCCCAGTACTTC.